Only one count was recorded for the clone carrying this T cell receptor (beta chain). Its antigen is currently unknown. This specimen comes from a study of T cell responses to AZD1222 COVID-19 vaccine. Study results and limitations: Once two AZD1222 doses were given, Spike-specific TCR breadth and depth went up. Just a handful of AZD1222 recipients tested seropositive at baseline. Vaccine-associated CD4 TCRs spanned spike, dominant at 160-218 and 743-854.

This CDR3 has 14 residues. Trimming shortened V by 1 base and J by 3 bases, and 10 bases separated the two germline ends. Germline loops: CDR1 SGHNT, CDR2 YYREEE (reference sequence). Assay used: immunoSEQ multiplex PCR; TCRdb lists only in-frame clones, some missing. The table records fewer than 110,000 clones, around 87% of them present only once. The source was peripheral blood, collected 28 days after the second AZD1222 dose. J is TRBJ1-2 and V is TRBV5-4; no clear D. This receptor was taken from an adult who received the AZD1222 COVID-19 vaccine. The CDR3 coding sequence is TGTGCCAGCAGCTTGCCCAACCCGGACTATGGCTACACCTTC. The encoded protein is CASSLPNPDYGYTF.